This TCR beta chain comes out of a study of cytomegalovirus exposure and HLA in healthy donors. Study-wide background: Drawn from HLA-typed donors, about 82 million unique TCRs were held in an early data release. Study results and limitations: Excluded were some V segments that proved indistinguishable, including TRBV6-2 and TRBV6-3. For most TCR sequences rarity was the rule, although some public TCRs occurred in many donors.

The PCR used 60 Vbeta and 13 Jbeta primers. The method was immunoSEQ multiplex PCR; TCRdb's version includes in-frame clones alone and lacks a portion of them. The sample lists around 130,000 clones, 55% to 75% seen once, with approximately 1.5% in the top ten. The germline gives CDR1 SGHNT, CDR2 YYREEE (reference sequence). The CDR3 is 16 residues long. Trimming shortened V by 4 bases and J by 2 bases, and 17 bases separated the two germline ends. Concerning this clone: What it binds is unknown.

Sequenced sample: PBMCs. The genes are TRBV5-4 and TRBJ2-3; a weak D match, TRBD1 (7 bases). This clonotype was obtained from a man younger than 45 in good health and CMV-seropositive. This chain's CDR3 is CASSQGGGEFTDTQYF. CDR3 sequence (DNA): TGTGCCAGCAGCCAAGGGGGCGGGGAATTCACAGATACGCAGTATTTT. The whole variable domain, filled in from reference TRBV5-4 and TRBJ2-3, reads ETGVTQSPTHLIKTRGQQVTLRCSSQSGHNTVSWYQQALGQGPQFIFQYYREEENGRGNFPPRFSGLQFPNYSSELNVNALELDDSALYLCASSQGGGEFTDTQYFGPGTRLTVL.